The TCR beta chain described here comes from a study of T cell responses to AZD1222 COVID-19 vaccine. Study background: Researchers grouped second doses given at about 4 or about 12 weeks into one pool. Study findings and constraints: Most donors were white British and more were female, and clonal diversity was possibly underestimated. Unmutated variant regions reportedly attract nearly half of all spike-specific TCRs. Spike-specific TCRs gained breadth and depth after people received two AZD1222 doses.

Only in-frame clones appear in the TCRdb table, and some are missing; sequencing was by immunoSEQ multiplex PCR. The sample lists under 150,000 clones, 90% to 95% occurring once. In the case of this clone: Its antigen remains unidentified.

CDR1 and CDR2 (germline): MNHEY, SMNVEV (reference sequence). This CDR3 region has 15 residues. V gave up 0 bases and J gave up 5 bases, with 8 bases separating them. The TCR was taken from an adult in good health. The sequences come from peripheral blood, collected on day 0 of AZD1222 vaccination. The chain has TRBV27 and TRBJ1-6; D gene ambiguous. DNA of the CDR3: TGTGCCAGCAGTTTATCGAAGAGGCATAATTCACCCCTCCACTTT. It translates to CASSLSKRHNSPLHF.